This passage covers 20 T cell receptor beta chains from one sample sequenced in a study of CD8+ T cells in alopecia areata. Following extraction, RNA underwent reverse transcription to cDNA, which served as the sequencing template. Profiled with immunoSEQ multiplex PCR; TCRdb holds only in-frame clones, not every one. There are around 290,000 clones in the sample; 55% to 70% occur only once, and over 1.5% lies in the top ten. Described treatment: oral pan-JAK inhibitor, 5-10 mg twice daily. This specimen was CD4+ T cells sorted from blood, taken at week 24, from a patient treated with tofacitinib. The source is a human donor with alopecia areata.

This chain joins TRBV9 and TRBJ2-5, with a possible D match to TRBD2 (6 bases). CDR3 length: 15 residues. Germline V CDR1 and CDR2: SGDLS, YYNGEE. Between the trimmed V and J ends, which lost 4 bases and 5 bases, there was a span of 18 bases. The CDR3 reads CASSPALATWETQYF. CDR3 nucleotides: TGTGCCAGCAGCCCCGCCCTAGCGACCTGGGAGACCCAGTACTTC. Using reference TRBV9 and TRBJ2-5 for the parts outside the CDR3, the full variable domain is DSGVTQTPKHLITATGQRVTLRCSPRSGDLSVYWYQQSLDQGLQFLIQYYNGEERAKGNILERFSAQQFPDLHSELNLSSLELGDSALYFCASSPALATWETQYFGPGTRLLVL.

The V and J genes are TRBV9 and TRBJ1-6; TRBD1 might be the D (5 bases). CDR1 and CDR2 from the germline V gene are SGDLS and YYNGEE. The ends were cut back, 0 bases at V and 2 bases at J, with 9 bases in the middle. The CDR3 has 16 residues. The CDR3 spells CASSVGGATYNSPLHF. DNA for the CDR3: TGTGCCAGCAGCGTAGGGGGCGCGACCTATAATTCACCCCTCCACTTT.

The rearrangement links TRBV7-2 to TRBJ2-5, with TRBD2 matching 11 bases. V dropped 4 bases and J dropped 4; count of bases not matched to a gene: 5. The CDR3 spans 15 residues. Germline-derived CDR1 and CDR2 are SGHTA and FQGNSA. The CDR3: CASSSRLAGPETQYF. CDR3 sequence (DNA): TGTGCCAGCAGCTCCCGACTAGCGGGGCCAGAGACCCAGTACTTC.

The chain uses TRBV28 and TRBJ2-7, with D tentatively TRBD1 (6 bases). V was trimmed by 7 bases and J by 1 base, leaving 20 bases between them. This CDR3 spans 16 amino acids. Germline CDR1 is MDHEN and CDR2 is SYDVKM. Here the CDR3 reads CASTSPLRDTSYEQYF. For the CDR3, the DNA is TGTGCCAGCACTTCACCCCTCCGGGACACATCCTACGAGCAGTACTTC.

V usage is TRBV29-1 and J usage is TRBJ2-4; possible D gene TRBD1, 6 bases. The germline V gene encodes CDR1 SQVTM and CDR2 ANQGSEA. CDR3 length: 14 amino acids. Trimming removed 1 base at V and 0 bases at J, with 7 bases between. The CDR3 here is CSVEGQVAKNIQYF. The CDR3 coding sequence is TGCAGCGTTGAAGGACAGGTAGCCAAAAACATTCAGTACTTC.

This chain joins TRBV5-1 and TRBJ2-1; TRBD1 is a possible D gene (6 bases). The V end lost 4 bases, the J end lost 0 bases, and 8 bases lay between the germline ends. Germline V gene lookup returns CDR1 SGHRS and CDR2 YFSETQ. This CDR3 comprises 14 residues. The CDR3 DNA reads as TGCGCCAGCAGCCCGGACAGCTCCTACAATGAGCAGTTCTTC. It encodes CASSPDSSYNEQFF.

This clone occurred a few times. The V gene is TRBV14, the J gene TRBJ1-1, with D uncertain. CDR1 is SGHDN, CDR2 FVKESK, per germline. Trimming stripped 3 bases from V and 11 bases from J, with 10 bases between. The CDR3 is 11 residues long. CDR3 in DNA: TGTGCCAGCAGCCAGGGTTTGGGGGCTTTCTTT. Translated, it gives CASSQGLGAFF.

This clone has only one observation. The chain joins TRBV6-5 to TRBJ1-2, with a tentative D call TRBD1 (6 bases). CDR3 size: 14 residues. Per the germline V gene, CDR1 is MNHEY and CDR2 is SVGAGI. Trimming took off 0 bases at V and 8 bases at J, with 13 bases between the two ends. The CDR3 loop reads CASSYSNTGLGYTF. CDR3 DNA: TGTGCCAGCAGTTACTCGAATACAGGGCTGGGCTACACCTTC.

This chain links TRBV30 with TRBJ2-1, with a possible D match to TRBD1 (6 bases). Germline V gene data show CDR1 as GTSNPN and CDR2 as SVGIG (reference sequence). V lost 3 bases, J lost 6 bases, and 15 bases lay in between. The CDR3 extends over 14 amino acids. The CDR3 nucleotides read TGTGCCTGGAGCCGACTGGACAGAACCAATGAGCAGTTCTTC. Amino acid sequence: CAWSRLDRTNEQFF. Looking up the rest from reference TRBV30 and TRBJ2-1 gives the full variable domain: SQTIHQWPATLVQPVGSPLSLECTVEGTSNPNLYWYRQAAGRGLQLLFYSVGIGQISSEVPQNLSASRPQDRQFILSSKKLLLSDSGFYLCAWSRLDRTNEQFFGPGTRLTVL.

The V call is TRBV4-1, the J call TRBJ2-7, with D possibly called TRBD1 or TRBD2 (5 bases each). V lost 2 bases and J 3 bases, leaving 17 bases between the germline ends. The germline gives CDR1 MGHRA, CDR2 YSYEKL. This CDR3 comprises 16 residues. CDR3 sequence (DNA): TGCGCCAGCAGCCAAAATCTAGCTGGGGGTAGCTACGAGCAGTACTTC. Translating gives CASSQNLAGGSYEQYF.

The chain links TRBV7-2 to TRBJ1-2; D remains unclear. The CDR3 is 14 residues long. Germline CDR1 reads SGHTA; CDR2 reads FQGNSA. V lost 4 bases to trimming and J lost 6 bases, with 15 bases between them. CDR3 loop: CASSYDAYWDGYTF. Written as DNA, the CDR3 is TGTGCCAGCAGCTACGACGCATACTGGGATGGCTACACCTTC.

The CDR3 DNA reads as TGTGCCTGGCGATACAGTGGGGGTGAAGCTTTCTTT. Protein sequence: CAWRYSGGEAFF. The genes are TRBV30 and TRBJ1-1; the D gene is possibly TRBD1 (5 bases). Germline loops: CDR1 GTSNPN, CDR2 SVGIG (reference sequence). The CDR3 is 12 residues long. V was cut by 5 bases and J by 7 bases, with 14 bases left in between.

V usage is TRBV6-1 and J usage is TRBJ1-1; 8 nucleotides match TRBD1. The germline V gene has CDR1 MNHNS and CDR2 SASEGT. The V gene end was trimmed by 6 bases and the J gene end by 0 bases; junction bases not matched to a gene: 3. The CDR3 covers 14 residues. Here the CDR3 DNA reads TGTGCCAGCAGCACGACAGGGGTGAACACTGAAGCTTTCTTT. It is translated as CASSTTGVNTEAFF.

This rearrangement joins TRBV30 to TRBJ1-2; the match to TRBD1 covers 9 bases. V lost 3 bases and J lost 8; bases outside the gene matches: 10. This CDR3 has 14 residues. Germline V CDR1 and CDR2: GTSNPN, SVGIG (reference sequence). CDR3 DNA sequence: TGTGCCTGGAGACCCGGGACAGGGAGTTCGGGCTACACCTTC. Amino acid sequence: CAWRPGTGSSGYTF.

The rearrangement joins TRBV19 to TRBJ1-6; no firm D call. This CDR3 region has 15 residues. The germline V gene encodes CDR1 LNHDA and CDR2 SQIVND (reference sequence). Trimming pared 11 bases from V and 7 bases from J, leaving 21 bases between. CDR3 bases: TGTGCCGTAAGGGAGACTGAGAGTCAAAATTCACCCCTCCACTTT. It codes for CAVRETESQNSPLHF.

The V gene is TRBV6-1, the J gene TRBJ2-7; TRBD1 agrees at 9 bases. V shed 6 bases and J 7 bases; nucleotides not matched to a gene: 1. Germline V CDR1 and CDR2: MNHNS, SASEGT. The CDR3 has 11 residues. CDR3 DNA: TGTGCCAGCAGGGACAGGGGAGAGCAGTACTTC. Protein sequence: CASRDRGEQYF.

The chain combines TRBV7-9 with TRBJ1-6; perhaps TRBD1 as D (5 bases). V was clipped by 1 base and J by 10 bases, with 11 bases between them. Germline V gene data show CDR1 as SEHNR and CDR2 as FQNEAQ (reference sequence). The CDR3 sequence is 14 residues long. CDR3 protein: CASSLVDSTSPLHF. CDR3 DNA: TGTGCCAGCAGCTTAGTAGACAGTACCTCACCCCTCCACTTT.

There are a few counts of this clone. The chain combines TRBV10-3 with TRBJ2-7; the D gene is possibly TRBD2 (5 bases). Between the trimmed V and J ends, which lost 4 bases and 7 bases, there was a span of 20 bases. The germline CDR1 and CDR2 sequences are ENHRY and SYGVKD. This CDR3 comprises 15 residues. Here the CDR3 reads CAISGWRSQLREQYF. The CDR3 DNA reads as TGTGCCATCAGTGGCTGGAGGTCTCAACTACGGGAGCAGTACTTC.

The rearrangement joins TRBV5-4 to TRBJ1-1; D is ambiguous. Germline V lookup: CDR1 SGHNT, CDR2 YYREEE (reference sequence). There are 14 residues in the CDR3. The V end was cut by 5 bases, the J end by 3 bases, with 14 bases between. The CDR3 loop reads CASSSSVGYTEAFF. The CDR3 nucleotides read TGTGCCAGCAGTAGCTCGGTAGGGTACACTGAAGCTTTCTTT.

The chain recombines TRBV25-1 with TRBJ2-5; D is undetermined. The J call may not be correct, given that the DNA end is closer to TRBJ2-7. The V gene's germline CDR1 is MGHDK and CDR2 SYGVNS. This CDR3 contains 13 residues. The CDR3 protein is CASTVAGSYEQYF. As DNA, the CDR3 is TGTGCCAGCACGGTCGCAGGCTCCTACGAGCAGTACTTC.